A single sample is the source of the 22 T cell receptor beta chains below, sequenced in a study of blood T cell repertoires in COVID-19. Clones were read by immunoSEQ multiplex PCR, and TCRdb kept only the in-frame ones, dropping some. The sample holds some 74,000 clones, roughly three quarters seen once. The sample consisted of peripheral blood. Receptors originate from a human donor in a cohort sampled during active COVID-19.

The chain uses TRBV18 and TRBJ1-1, with 7 bases that match TRBD1. CDR1 is KGHSH, CDR2 LQKENI, per germline. There are 14 residues in the CDR3. V shed 4 bases and J 6 bases; nucleotides not matched to a gene: 8. The DNA of the CDR3 is TGTGCCAGCTCACAGCAACAGGGGAAGGCTGAAGCTTTCTTT. Amino acid sequence: CASSQQQGKAEAFF.

This chain connects TRBV6-2 or TRBV6-3 to TRBJ1-1; maybe TRBD1 (6 bases). CDR1 MNHEY and CDR2 SVGEGT come from the germline V gene. V was cut by 4 bases and J by 6 bases, with 12 bases left in between. This CDR3 region has 13 residues. This CDR3 is CASSSRQVPEAFF. In DNA, the CDR3 is TGTGCCAGCAGTTCCAGACAGGTCCCTGAAGCTTTCTTT.

In its sample, this clone was seen once. The chain recombines TRBV6-2 or TRBV6-3 with TRBJ2-5; TRBD1 might be the D (5 bases). CDR1 and CDR2 from the germline V gene are MNHEY and SVGEGT. The length of the CDR3 is 15 residues. Trimming pared 2 bases from V and 2 bases from J, leaving 12 bases between. CDR3 DNA: TGTGCCAGCAGTTACGGGGCAGGCAGACAAGAGACCCAGTACTTC. This gives the protein CASSYGAGRQETQYF.

The gene calls are TRBV4-1 and TRBJ1-5; D gene unclear. V was cut by 0 bases and J by 0 bases, with 9 bases left in between. Germline CDR1 MGHRA, CDR2 YSYEKL. The CDR3 has 16 residues. CDR3 in DNA: TGCGCCAGCAGCCAAGATGGAGGGCATAGCAATCAGCCCCAGCATTTT. Its protein product is CASSQDGGHSNQPQHF.

In its sample, this clone was seen once. The rearrangement uses TRBV6-5 and TRBJ1-4; D might be TRBD1 (5 bases). This CDR3 comprises 14 residues. Germline V gene sequence: CDR1 MNHEY, CDR2 SVGAGI. V shed 2 bases and J shed 8 bases, with 12 bases lying between them. CDR3 DNA: TGTGCCAGCAGTTACCGGCGGGGCGGGGAAAAACTGTTTTTT. Protein: CASSYRRGGEKLFF.

This clone has just a few counts. The V gene is TRBV14, the J gene TRBJ1-1; D call uncertain. With 6 bases removed from V and 0 bases from J, the gap between germline ends came to 11 bases. This CDR3 has 14 residues. The V gene's germline CDR1 is SGHDN and CDR2 FVKESK. CDR3 coding DNA: TGTGCCAGCAGTCCCGCACGGTTGAACACTGAAGCTTTCTTT. It codes for CASSPARLNTEAFF. Full variable domain (outside the CDR3, taken from reference TRBV14 and TRBJ1-1): EAGVTQFPSHSVIEKGQTVTLRCDPISGHDNLYWYRRVMGKEIKFLLHFVKESKQDESGMPNNRFLAERTGGTYSTLKVQPAELEDSGVYFCASSPARLNTEAFFGQGTRLTVV.

This clone appeared a few times. The chain has TRBV7-9 and TRBJ1-1; no clear D gene. Germline values: CDR1 SEHNR, CDR2 FQNEAQ (reference sequence). Between the trimmed V and J ends, which lost 1 base and 5 bases, there was a span of 8 bases. The CDR3 runs 13 residues. In DNA form, the CDR3 reads TGTGCCAGCAGCTTAGTGGGGAGTACTGAAGCTTTCTTT. This codes for CASSLVGSTEAFF.

This chain connects TRBV30 to TRBJ1-2; the match to TRBD1 covers 9 bases. CDR3 length: 14 residues. V dropped 1 base and J dropped 7; count of bases not matched to a gene: 7. CDR1 GTSNPN and CDR2 SVGIG come from the germline V gene (reference sequence). The DNA for the CDR3 is TGTGCCTGGAGTGGGGGGGGACAGGGATTTGGCTACACCTTC. This gives the protein CAWSGGGQGFGYTF.

The chain joins TRBV7-2 to TRBJ2-3; D gene unclear. V was clipped by 5 bases and J by 0 bases, with 9 bases between them. The germline V gene encodes CDR1 SGHTA and CDR2 FQGNSA. This CDR3 is 14 amino acids long. As DNA, the CDR3 is TGTGCCAGCAGCAGAGCCTCTAGCACAGATACGCAGTATTTT. Translating it yields CASSRASSTDTQYF.

This clone was recorded a few times. The rearrangement uses TRBV18 and TRBJ1-2, with 11 nucleotides matching TRBD1. V dropped 3 bases and J dropped 3; count of bases not matched to a gene: 3. The CDR3 totals 15 residues. Germline lookup yields CDR1 KGHSH and CDR2 LQKENI. The CDR3 here is CASSPGDRGDYGYTF. In DNA form, the CDR3 reads TGTGCCAGCTCACCCGGGGACAGGGGGGACTATGGCTACACCTTC.

V and J are TRBV11-2 and TRBJ1-1, with TRBD1 matching 8 bases. The CDR3 totals 15 residues. Trimming removed 4 bases from V and 3 bases from J; junction bases left unmatched: 7. Per germline, CDR1 SGHAT and CDR2 FQNNGV. DNA of the CDR3: TGTGCCAGCAGCTCTCGGACAGGGAGGTACACTGAAGCTTTCTTT. Its translation: CASSSRTGRYTEAFF.

In its sample, this clone was seen a few times. This chain links TRBV9 with TRBJ2-1, with 9 bases lining up with TRBD1. Per the germline V gene, CDR1 is SGDLS and CDR2 is YYNGEE. Trimming removed 3 bases from V and 12 bases from J; junction bases left unmatched: 10. CDR3 length: 14 residues. In nucleotides, the CDR3 is TGTGCCAGCAGCGCCTGGACAGGGGACGGGCGGCAGTTCTTC. Translation: CASSAWTGDGRQFF.

This clone has a single count. The CDR3 sequence is CASSQDQGRGYGYTF. In nucleotides, the CDR3 is TGCGCCAGCAGCCAAGATCAGGGGCGCGGATATGGCTACACCTTC. The J gene is TRBJ1-2, the V gene TRBV4-1, with D tentatively TRBD1 (6 bases). The length of the CDR3 is 15 residues. V lost 0 bases to trimming and J lost 5 bases, with 13 bases between them. Per the germline V gene, CDR1 is MGHRA and CDR2 is YSYEKL.

This chain connects TRBV5-1 to TRBJ2-2, with D tentatively TRBD1 (6 bases). The CDR3 is made up of 15 amino acids. CDR1 SGHRS and CDR2 YFSETQ come from the germline V gene. V shed 4 bases and J shed 4 bases, with 14 bases lying between them. The CDR3 here is CASSGRDTFTGELFF. CDR3 DNA sequence: TGCGCCAGCAGCGGCCGGGACACATTCACCGGGGAGCTGTTTTTT.

The chain uses TRBV19 and TRBJ2-3; 9 bases are shared with TRBD1. The CDR3 loop spans 12 amino acids. Germline-derived CDR1 and CDR2 are LNHDA and SQIVND (reference sequence). Losses at the gene ends were 10 bases for V and 6 bases for J; bases not matched to a gene: 5. CDR3 region: CATGQGQDTQYF. CDR3 coding DNA: TGTGCCACAGGACAGGGGCAGGATACGCAGTATTTT.

This clone turned up a few times. The chain carries TRBV2 and TRBJ2-4; 8 bases are shared with TRBD2. Germline-derived CDR1 and CDR2 are SNHLY and FYNNEI. CDR3 length: 17 amino acids. V lost 2 bases, J lost 0 bases, and 6 bases stayed unmatched. This chain's CDR3 is CASSERVAGGAKNIQYF. The CDR3 DNA sequence: TGTGCCAGCAGTGAAAGGGTGGCGGGAGGAGCCAAAAACATTCAGTACTTC.

The chain joins TRBV9 to TRBJ2-3; 8 bases are a match to TRBD2. Germline V gene data show CDR1 as SGDLS and CDR2 as YYNGEE. The CDR3 sequence is 16 residues long. V shed 5 bases and J 2 bases; nucleotides not matched to a gene: 10. The chain's CDR3 is CASSGGGIPSTDTQYF. DNA for the CDR3: TGTGCCAGCAGTGGCGGGGGGATACCTTCCACAGATACGCAGTATTTT.

This clone has more than one count but fewer than ten. This sequence joins TRBV6-5 and TRBJ2-5; TRBD2 is a possible D gene (6 bases). The germline gives CDR1 MNHEY, CDR2 SVGAGI. The V gene lost 6 bases and the J gene lost 5 bases, with 13 bases spanning the gap. The CDR3 consists of 13 residues. The CDR3 region is CASRIGGGETQYF. In nucleotides, the CDR3 is TGTGCCAGCAGGATCGGGGGAGGTGAGACCCAGTACTTC.

The chain has TRBV28 and TRBJ1-1; D gene uncertain. The V gene lost 5 bases and the J gene lost 0 bases, with 16 bases spanning the gap. Germline V gives CDR1 MDHEN, CDR2 SYDVKM. The CDR3 sequence is 16 residues long. The CDR3 nucleotides read TGTGCCAGCAGTCCCCCCGCGCTTTTCATGAACACTGAAGCTTTCTTT. Its protein product is CASSPPALFMNTEAFF.

The V gene is TRBV3-1 (or the pseudogene TRBV3-2), the J gene TRBJ2-7, with 8 bases lining up with TRBD2. The CDR3 spans 17 residues. Germline V gene lookup returns CDR1 LGHDT and CDR2 YNNKEL (reference sequence). Losses at the gene ends were 4 bases for V and 6 bases for J; bases not matched to a gene: 17. The CDR3, as DNA: TGTGCCAGCAGCCCCAGAGTTAGCGGGACTCGCGGAGCCGAGCAGTACTTC. This sequence encodes CASSPRVSGTRGAEQYF.

A single count supports this clone. This sequence joins TRBV7-2 and TRBJ2-7; 7 bases match TRBD2. CDR3 length: 16 amino acids. The ends lost 1 base at V and 2 bases at J; junction bases unmatched: 8. The germline gives CDR1 SGHTA, CDR2 FQGNSA. The CDR3 nucleotides read TGTGCCAGCAGCTTAGTCGTTCTCCGGGGGGCCTACGAGCAGTACTTC. This encodes CASSLVVLRGAYEQYF.

The V and J genes are TRBV5-8 and TRBJ2-1; 7 positions match TRBD1. CDR3 length equals 16 residues. Trimming took 4 bases from V and 0 from J; bases not matched to a gene: 7. Per germline, CDR1 SGHTS and CDR2 YDEGEE. The CDR3 is CASSEGQESSYNEQFF. CDR3 in DNA: TGTGCCAGCAGCGAAGGACAGGAAAGCTCCTACAATGAGCAGTTCTTC.